This T cell receptor (beta chain) was captured by sequencing in a study of cytomegalovirus exposure and HLA in healthy donors. About the research overall: Earlier, about 179 million T cells were analyzed, and about 100 million unique TCR beta sequences were found among them.

A word on this clone: Its target is unknown. This CDR3 is also generated by other DNA sequences in the sample.

General study findings and limits: Approximately 160 TCR beta chains were listed as cytomegalovirus-associated.

In the PCR, 60 Vbeta and 13 Jbeta primers were used. TCRdb's copy holds only in-frame clones and misses some; the assay was immunoSEQ multiplex PCR. The table lists approximately 130,000 clones, roughly four fifths of them singletons. The CDR3 loop spans 16 amino acids. Losses at the gene ends were 0 bases for V and 2 bases for J; bases not matched to a gene: 4. The germline CDR1 and CDR2 sequences are SGDLS and YYNGEE. This chain joins TRBV9 and TRBJ2-3; 9 nucleotides line up with TRBD2. The sequencing sample was made of PBMCs. This clonotype was obtained from a man aged 35 to 55 in good health and CMV-seronegative. CDR3 in DNA: TGTGCCAGCAGCGTAGCAAGCGGGGGGTTCACAGATACGCAGTATTTT. Amino acid sequence: CASSVASGGFTDTQYF.